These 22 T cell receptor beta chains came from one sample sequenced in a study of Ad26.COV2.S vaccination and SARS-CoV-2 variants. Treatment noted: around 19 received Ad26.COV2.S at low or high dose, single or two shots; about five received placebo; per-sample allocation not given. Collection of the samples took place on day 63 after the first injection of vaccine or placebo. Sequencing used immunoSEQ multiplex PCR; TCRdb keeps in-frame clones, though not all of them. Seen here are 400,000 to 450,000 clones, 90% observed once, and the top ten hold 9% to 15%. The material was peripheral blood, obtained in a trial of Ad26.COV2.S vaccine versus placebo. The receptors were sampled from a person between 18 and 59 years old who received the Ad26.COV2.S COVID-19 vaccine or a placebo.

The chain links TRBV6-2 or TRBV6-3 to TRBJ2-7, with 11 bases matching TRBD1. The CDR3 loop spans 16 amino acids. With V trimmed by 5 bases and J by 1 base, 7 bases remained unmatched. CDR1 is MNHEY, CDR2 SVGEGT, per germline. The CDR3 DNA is TGTGCCAGCAGTGACACGGGGACAGGGGGGTCCTACGAGCAGTACTTC. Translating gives CASSDTGTGGSYEQYF.

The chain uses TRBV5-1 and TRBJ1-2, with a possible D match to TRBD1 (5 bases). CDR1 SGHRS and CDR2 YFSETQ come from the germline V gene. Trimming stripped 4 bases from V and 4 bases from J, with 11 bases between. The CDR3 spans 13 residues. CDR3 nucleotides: TGCGCCAGCAGCGCAGGTGGGGGCTATGGCTACACCTTC. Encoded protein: CASSAGGGYGYTF.

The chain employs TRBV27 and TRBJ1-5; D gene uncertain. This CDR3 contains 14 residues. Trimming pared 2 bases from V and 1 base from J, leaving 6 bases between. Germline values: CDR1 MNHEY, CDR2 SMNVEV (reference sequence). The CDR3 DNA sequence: TGTGCCAGCAGTTTAACGGCGAGCAATCAGCCCCAGCATTTT. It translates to CASSLTASNQPQHF.

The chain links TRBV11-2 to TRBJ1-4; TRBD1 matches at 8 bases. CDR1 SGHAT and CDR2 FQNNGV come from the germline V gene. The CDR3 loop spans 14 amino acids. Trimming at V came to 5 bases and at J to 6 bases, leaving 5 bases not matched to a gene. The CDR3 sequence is CASSRRGQDEKLFF. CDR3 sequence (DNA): TGTGCCAGCAGCCGCAGGGGGCAGGATGAAAAACTGTTTTTT.

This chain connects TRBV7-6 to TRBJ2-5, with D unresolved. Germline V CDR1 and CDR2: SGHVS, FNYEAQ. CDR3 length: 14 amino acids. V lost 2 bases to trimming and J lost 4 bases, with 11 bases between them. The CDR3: CASSLSATRETQYF. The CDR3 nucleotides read TGTGCCAGCAGCTTATCCGCCACAAGAGAGACCCAGTACTTC.

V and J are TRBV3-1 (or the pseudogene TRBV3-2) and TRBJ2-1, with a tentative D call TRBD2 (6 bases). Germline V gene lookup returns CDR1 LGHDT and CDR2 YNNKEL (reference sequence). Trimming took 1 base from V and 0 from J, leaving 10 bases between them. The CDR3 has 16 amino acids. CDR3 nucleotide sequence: TGTGCCAGCAGCCAAGGATTGGGAGGCTCCTACAATGAGCAGTTCTTC. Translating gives CASSQGLGGSYNEQFF.

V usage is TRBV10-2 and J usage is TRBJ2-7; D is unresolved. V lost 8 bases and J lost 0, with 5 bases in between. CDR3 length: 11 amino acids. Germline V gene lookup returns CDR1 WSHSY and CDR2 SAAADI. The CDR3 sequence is CASRSSYEQYF. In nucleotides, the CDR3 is TGCGCCAGCCGGAGCTCCTACGAGCAGTACTTC.

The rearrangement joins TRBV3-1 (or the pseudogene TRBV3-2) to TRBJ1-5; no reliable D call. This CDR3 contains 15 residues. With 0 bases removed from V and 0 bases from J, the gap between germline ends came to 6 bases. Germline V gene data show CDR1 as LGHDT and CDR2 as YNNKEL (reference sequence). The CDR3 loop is CASSQDGSSNQPQHF. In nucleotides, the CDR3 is TGTGCCAGCAGCCAAGATGGTAGTAGCAATCAGCCCCAGCATTTT.

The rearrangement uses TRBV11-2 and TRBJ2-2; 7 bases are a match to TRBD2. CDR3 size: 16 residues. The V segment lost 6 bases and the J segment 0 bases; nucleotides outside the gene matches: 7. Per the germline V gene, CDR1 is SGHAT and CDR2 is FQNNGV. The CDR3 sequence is CASRPTGGSNTGELFF. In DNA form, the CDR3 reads TGTGCCAGCAGACCAACGGGGGGATCGAACACCGGGGAGCTGTTTTTT.

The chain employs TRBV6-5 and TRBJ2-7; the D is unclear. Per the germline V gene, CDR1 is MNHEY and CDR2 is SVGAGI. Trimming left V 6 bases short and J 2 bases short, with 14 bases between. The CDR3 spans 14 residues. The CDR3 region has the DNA TGTGCCAGCAGCCGAATCGGTGGAGCCTACGAGCAGTACTTC. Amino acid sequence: CASSRIGGAYEQYF.

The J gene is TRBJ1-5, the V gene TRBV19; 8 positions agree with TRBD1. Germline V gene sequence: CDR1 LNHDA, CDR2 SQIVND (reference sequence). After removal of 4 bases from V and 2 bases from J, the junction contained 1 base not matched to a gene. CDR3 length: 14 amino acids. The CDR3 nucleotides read TGTGCCAGTAGTACAGGGGGCGGCAATCAGCCCCAGCATTTT. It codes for CASSTGGGNQPQHF. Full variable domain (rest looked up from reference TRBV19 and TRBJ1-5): DGGITQSPKYLFRKEGQNVTLSCEQNLNHDAMYWYRQDPGQGLRLIYYSQIVNDFQKGDIAEGYSVSREKKESFPLTVTSAQKNPTAFYLCASSTGGGNQPQHFGDGTRLSIL.

The CDR3 DNA reads as TGTGCCAGTAGTACACTTCACCGGGGAGACACCGGGGAGCTGTTTTTT. Residues: CASSTLHRGDTGELFF. V and J are TRBV19 and TRBJ2-2, with a weak D call TRBD2 (5 bases). CDR3 size: 16 residues. The germline gives CDR1 LNHDA, CDR2 SQIVND (reference sequence). V lost 4 bases and J 3 bases, leaving 15 bases between the germline ends.

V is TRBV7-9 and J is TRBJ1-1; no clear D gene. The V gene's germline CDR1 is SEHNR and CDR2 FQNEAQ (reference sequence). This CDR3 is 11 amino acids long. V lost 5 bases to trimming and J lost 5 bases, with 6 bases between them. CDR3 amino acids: CASSVQTEAFF. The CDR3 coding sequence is TGTGCCAGCAGCGTTCAAACTGAAGCTTTCTTT. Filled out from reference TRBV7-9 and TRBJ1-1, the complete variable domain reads DTGVSQNPRHKITKRGQNVTFRCDPISEHNRLYWYRQTLGQGPEFLTYFQNEAQLEKSRLLSDRFSAERPKGSFSTLEIQRTEQGDSAMYLCASSVQTEAFFGQGTRLTVV.

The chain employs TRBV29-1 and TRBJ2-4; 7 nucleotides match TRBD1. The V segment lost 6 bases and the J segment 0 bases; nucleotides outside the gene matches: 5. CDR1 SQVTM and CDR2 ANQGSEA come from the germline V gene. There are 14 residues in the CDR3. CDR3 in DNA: TGCAGCGTCGCACAGGGGCTAGCCAAAAACATTCAGTACTTC. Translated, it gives CSVAQGLAKNIQYF.

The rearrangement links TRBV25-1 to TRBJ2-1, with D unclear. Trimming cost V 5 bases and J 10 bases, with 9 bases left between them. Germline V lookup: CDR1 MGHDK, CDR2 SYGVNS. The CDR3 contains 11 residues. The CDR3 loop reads CASSPLEEQFF. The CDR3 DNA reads TGTGCCAGCAGTCCCCTTGAGGAGCAGTTCTTC.

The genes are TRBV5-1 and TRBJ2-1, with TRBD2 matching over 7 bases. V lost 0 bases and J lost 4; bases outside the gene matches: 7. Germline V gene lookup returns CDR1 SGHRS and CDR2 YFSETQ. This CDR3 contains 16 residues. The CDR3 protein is CASSLDGGLMYNEQFF. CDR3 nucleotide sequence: TGCGCCAGCAGCTTGGACGGGGGACTAATGTACAATGAGCAGTTCTTC.

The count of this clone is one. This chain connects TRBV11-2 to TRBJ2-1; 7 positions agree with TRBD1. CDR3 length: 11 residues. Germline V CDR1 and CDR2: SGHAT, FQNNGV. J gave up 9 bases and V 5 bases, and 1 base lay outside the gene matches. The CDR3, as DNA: TGTGCCAGCAGCAGGGGGCCTGAGCAGTTCTTC. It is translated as CASSRGPEQFF.

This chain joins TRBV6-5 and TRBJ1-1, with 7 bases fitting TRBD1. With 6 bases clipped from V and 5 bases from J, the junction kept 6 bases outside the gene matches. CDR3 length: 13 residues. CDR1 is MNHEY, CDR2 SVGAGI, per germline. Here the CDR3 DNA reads TGTGCCAGCAGCCTACAGGGGATTACTGAAGCTTTCTTT. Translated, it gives CASSLQGITEAFF.

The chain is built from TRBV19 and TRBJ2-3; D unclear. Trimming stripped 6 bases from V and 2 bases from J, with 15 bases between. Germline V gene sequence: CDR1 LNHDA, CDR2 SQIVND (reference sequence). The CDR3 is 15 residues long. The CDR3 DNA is TGTGCCAGTAGCATCGGAGTATGGGCCACAGATACGCAGTATTTT. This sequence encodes CASSIGVWATDTQYF.

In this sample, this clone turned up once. The CDR3 loop reads CASSISTAGELFF. DNA of the CDR3: TGTGCCAGTAGTATTTCGACAGCCGGGGAGCTGTTTTTT. The chain combines TRBV19 with TRBJ2-2; maybe TRBD1 (5 bases). There are 13 residues in the CDR3. Looked up from germline, CDR1 is LNHDA and CDR2 is SQIVND (reference sequence). Deletions cut 3 bases from V and 6 bases from J, with 8 bases between.

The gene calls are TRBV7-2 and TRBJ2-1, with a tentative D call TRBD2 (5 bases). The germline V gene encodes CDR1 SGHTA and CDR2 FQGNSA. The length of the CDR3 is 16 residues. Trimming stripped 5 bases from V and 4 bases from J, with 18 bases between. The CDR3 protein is CASSPPGLTSYNEQFF. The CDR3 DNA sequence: TGTGCCAGCAGCCCCCCCGGACTCACCTCGTACAATGAGCAGTTCTTC.

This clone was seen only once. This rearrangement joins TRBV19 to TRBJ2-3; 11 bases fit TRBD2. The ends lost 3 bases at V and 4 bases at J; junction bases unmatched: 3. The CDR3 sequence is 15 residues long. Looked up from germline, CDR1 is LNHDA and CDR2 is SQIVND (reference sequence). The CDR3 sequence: CASSISGRAADTQYF. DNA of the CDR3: TGTGCCAGTAGTATTAGCGGGAGGGCCGCAGATACGCAGTATTTT.